The 31 T cell receptor beta chains below all came from one sample that was sequenced in a study of cytomegalovirus exposure and HLA in healthy donors. The study ran its PCR with 60 Vbeta and 13 Jbeta primers. Clones were sequenced by immunoSEQ multiplex PCR, and TCRdb holds only the in-frame ones, with some missing. Of under 150,000 clones in the sample, over 70% were seen once. Sequenced: PBMCs. The receptors here all came from a male donor in good health and CMV-seronegative.

The rearrangement links TRBV6-5 to TRBJ1-5; D not resolved. This CDR3 is 13 amino acids long. Germline values: CDR1 MNHEY, CDR2 SVGAGI. The V end was cut by 5 bases, the J end by 6 bases, with 11 bases between. CDR3 loop: CASSPSYRQPQHF. CDR3 nucleotide sequence: TGTGCCAGCAGTCCCTCCTATCGTCAGCCCCAGCATTTT.

The genes are TRBV6-1 and TRBJ1-1; a weak D match, TRBD1 (6 bases). Germline V CDR1 and CDR2: MNHNS, SASEGT. The CDR3 is 14 residues long. Trimming removed 6 bases at V and 2 bases at J, with 13 bases between. The CDR3, as DNA: TGTGCCAGCAGACCGGGACACCTAAACACTGAAGCTTTCTTT. Protein product: CASRPGHLNTEAFF.

The chain employs TRBV7-9 and TRBJ1-1, with D possibly being TRBD1 (6 bases). CDR3 length: 16 amino acids. V was trimmed by 4 bases and J by 1 base, leaving 16 bases between them. Per germline, CDR1 SEHNR and CDR2 FQNEAQ (reference sequence). CDR3 loop: CASSSQTGTRNTEAFF. The CDR3 bases are TGTGCCAGCAGCTCCCAGACCGGGACAAGGAACACTGAAGCTTTCTTT.

The V and J genes are TRBV7-2 and TRBJ1-2, with D unclear. The germline V gene has CDR1 SGHTA and CDR2 FQGNSA. Trimming took off 7 bases at V and 2 bases at J, with 17 bases between the two ends. This CDR3 region has 15 residues. In nucleotides, the CDR3 is TGTGCCAGCACCCGCGTCTCAGGAACGAACTATGGCTACACCTTC. It specifies CASTRVSGTNYGYTF.

CDR3 residues: CASSSTSGTGYNEKLFF. CDR3 in DNA: TGTGCCAGCAGCTCGACCTCCGGGACAGGTTATAATGAAAAACTGTTTTTT. The rearrangement joins TRBV7-9 to TRBJ1-4; 8 positions agree with TRBD1. Trimming at V came to 4 bases and at J to 4 bases, leaving 11 bases not matched to a gene. There are 17 residues in the CDR3. Germline V gene sequence: CDR1 SEHNR, CDR2 FQNEAQ (reference sequence).

This clone was observed a few times. The chain couples TRBV29-1 to TRBJ1-1; 8 bases fit TRBD1. Losses at the gene ends were 3 bases for V and 9 bases for J; bases not matched to a gene: 6. The CDR3 runs to 12 residues. The V gene's germline CDR1 is SQVTM and CDR2 ANQGSEA. The CDR3 spells CSVDAQGEKAFF. The CDR3 region has the DNA TGCAGCGTTGACGCACAGGGGGAGAAAGCTTTCTTT.

The V and J genes are TRBV27 and TRBJ2-6; no firm D call. Trimming shortened V by 8 bases and J by 4 bases, and 12 bases separated the two germline ends. The germline gives CDR1 MNHEY, CDR2 SMNVEV (reference sequence). This CDR3 has 14 amino acids. As DNA, the CDR3 is TGTGCCAGCGCTGACCGGAGCGGGGCCAACGTCCTGACTTTC. Translated, it gives CASADRSGANVLTF.

The chain employs TRBV19 and TRBJ2-6, with a possible D match to TRBD1 (5 bases). Germline assignment: CDR1 LNHDA and CDR2 SQIVND (reference sequence). The CDR3 sequence is 17 residues long. V lost 0 bases and J 0 bases, leaving 9 bases between the germline ends. In DNA form, the CDR3 reads TGTGCCAGTAGTATAGACAGGGCCGGCTCTGGGGCCAACGTCCTGACTTTC. Encoded protein: CASSIDRAGSGANVLTF.

The V and J genes are TRBV19 and TRBJ1-5; D is possibly TRBD1 (5 bases). This CDR3 is built from 14 residues. Trimming took off 3 bases at V and 1 base at J, with 7 bases between the two ends. Germline lookup yields CDR1 LNHDA and CDR2 SQIVND (reference sequence). The CDR3 here is CASSIRVSNQPQHF. In DNA form, the CDR3 reads TGTGCCAGTAGTATCAGGGTGAGCAATCAGCCCCAGCATTTT.

V usage is TRBV6-1 and J usage is TRBJ2-4, with D perhaps matching TRBD2 (7 bases). The germline V and J ends were trimmed by 7 bases and 15 bases, with 22 bases remaining between them. The length of the CDR3 is 13 residues. The germline CDR1 and CDR2 sequences are MNHNS and SASEGT. This CDR3 is CASTPTGRGGVYF. The CDR3 bases are TGTGCCAGCACCCCCACAGGGCGGGGAGGGGTGTACTTC.

This chain connects TRBV11-3 to TRBJ2-7; D possibly corresponds to TRBD2 (5 bases). V was cut by 5 bases and J by 7 bases, with 15 bases left in between. This CDR3 spans 13 amino acids. The V gene's germline CDR1 is SGHNT and CDR2 YENEEA. CDR3 region: CASSRDARGEQYF. CDR3 in DNA: TGTGCCAGCAGCCGCGATGCCCGGGGAGAGCAGTACTTC.

V and J are TRBV7-6 and TRBJ2-5; perhaps TRBD1 as D (6 bases). V was cut by 5 bases and J by 5 bases, with 15 bases left in between. The CDR3 is 14 amino acids. CDR1 is SGHVS and CDR2 is FNYEAQ in the germline V gene. CDR3 amino acids: CASSRPTGLETQYF. CDR3 nucleotide sequence: TGTGCCAGCAGCCGACCTACAGGGCTGGAGACCCAGTACTTC.

The rearrangement uses TRBV28 and TRBJ2-7, with 9 bases matching TRBD1. The CDR3 spans 13 residues. The trim removed 8 bases at V and 6 bases at J, leaving 8 bases unmatched. The V gene's germline CDR1 is MDHEN and CDR2 SYDVKM. The CDR3 sequence: CASLGDRVTEQYF. The DNA for the CDR3 is TGTGCCAGCCTTGGGGACAGGGTAACCGAGCAGTACTTC.

The V call is TRBV2, the J call TRBJ2-2; D call uncertain. Germline V gene sequence: CDR1 SNHLY, CDR2 FYNNEI. The CDR3 spans 14 residues. The V gene lost 3 bases and the J gene lost 4 bases, with 9 bases spanning the gap. The chain's CDR3 is CASSDLRGTGELFF. The DNA for the CDR3 is TGTGCCAGCAGTGATCTCCGCGGCACCGGGGAGCTGTTTTTT.

The chain recombines TRBV6-1 with TRBJ2-4; the match to TRBD2 covers 7 bases. After removal of 1 base from V and 8 bases from J, the junction contained 5 bases not matched to a gene. This CDR3 is built from 14 residues. Per germline, CDR1 MNHNS and CDR2 SASEGT. The CDR3 nucleotides read TGTGCCAGCAGTGAAGGACCCCGGGGGGACATTCAGTACTTC. Translated, it gives CASSEGPRGDIQYF.

This chain uses TRBV5-8 with TRBJ2-1; possible D gene TRBD2, 6 bases. V was pared by 3 bases and J by 3 bases, with 13 bases between. The CDR3 has 15 amino acids. Germline CDR1 is SGHTS and CDR2 is YDEGEE. CDR3 sequence (DNA): TGTGCCAGCAGCTGGGGGGACCAGAGCTACAATGAGCAGTTCTTC. It translates to CASSWGDQSYNEQFF.

The J gene is TRBJ2-4, the V gene TRBV4-3, with 8 nucleotides matching TRBD2. The CDR3 has 17 amino acids. V shed 1 base, J shed 0 bases, and the junction held 5 bases outside the gene matches. Germline loops: CDR1 LGHNA, CDR2 YSLEER. The CDR3 sequence is CASSQGSSGLAKNIQYF. CDR3 DNA: TGCGCCAGCAGCCAAGGATCTAGCGGGCTAGCCAAAAACATTCAGTACTTC.

Written as DNA, the CDR3 is TGCGCCAGCAGCCAACGACAGGGCGTTAGCACAGATACGCAGTATTTT. Amino acids: CASSQRQGVSTDTQYF. V is TRBV4-3 and J is TRBJ2-3, with TRBD1 identical over 7 bases. From germline, CDR1 is LGHNA and CDR2 YSLEER. J gave up 0 bases and V 2 bases, and 5 bases lay outside the gene matches. The CDR3 covers 16 residues.

The V and J genes are TRBV7-2 and TRBJ2-7; D possibly corresponds to TRBD2 (5 bases). Trimming took off 8 bases at V and 0 bases at J, with 17 bases between the two ends. This CDR3 spans 15 amino acids. CDR1 SGHTA and CDR2 FQGNSA come from the germline V gene. CDR3 sequence (DNA): TGTGCCAGCTCCACCCGAGGGCTGAACTCCTACGAGCAGTACTTC. It codes for CASSTRGLNSYEQYF. Full variable domain (remainder filled in from reference TRBV7-2 and TRBJ2-7): GAGVSQSPSNKVTEKGKDVELRCDPISGHTALYWYRQSLGQGLEFLIYFQGNSAPDKSGLPSDRFSAERTGGSVSTLTIQRTQQEDSAVYLCASSTRGLNSYEQYFGPGTRLTVT.

This clone was seen just once. CDR3 residues: CASSSIRDRGTEAFF. The CDR3 region has the DNA TGTGCCAGCAGCTCCATACGGGACAGGGGCACTGAAGCTTTCTTT. The chain links TRBV11-2 to TRBJ1-1; 10 positions agree with TRBD1. The V gene end was trimmed by 4 bases and the J gene end by 4 bases; junction bases not matched to a gene: 6. This CDR3 has 15 amino acids. Per germline, CDR1 SGHAT and CDR2 FQNNGV.

CDR3 in amino acids: CASKMVLRGQPQHF. DNA of the CDR3: TGTGCCAGCAAAATGGTCCTTCGAGGGCAGCCCCAGCATTTT. This sequence joins TRBV6-1 and TRBJ1-5; the D is unclear. The germline gives CDR1 MNHNS, CDR2 SASEGT. V lost 7 bases and J lost 7, with 17 bases in between. This CDR3 has 14 amino acids.

The rearrangement uses TRBV19 and TRBJ2-7, with 9 bases aligning to TRBD1. CDR1 is LNHDA and CDR2 is SQIVND in the germline V gene (reference sequence). The CDR3 spans 13 residues. The J segment lost 3 bases and the V segment lost 7 bases, leaving 4 bases of the junction unmatched. The CDR3 reads CASKGQGSYEQYF. The CDR3 DNA reads TGTGCCAGTAAGGGACAGGGAAGCTACGAGCAGTACTTC.

The genes are TRBV7-3 and TRBJ2-7; TRBD1 agrees at 12 bases. CDR3 size: 15 residues. V was clipped by 5 bases and J by 6 bases; unmatched bases: 8. Looked up from germline, CDR1 is SGHTA and CDR2 is FQGTGA. CDR3 in DNA: TGTGCCAGCAGCCTCTGGGGGACAGGGGGCCCCGAGCAGTACTTC. Translating gives CASSLWGTGGPEQYF.

The chain couples TRBV19 to TRBJ1-1, with TRBD1 as a possible D gene (5 bases). V shed 5 bases and J shed 1 base, with 8 bases lying between them. The CDR3 is made up of 13 amino acids. Per germline, CDR1 LNHDA and CDR2 SQIVND (reference sequence). The CDR3 region has the DNA TGTGCCAGTAGTGACGGGGGGAACACTGAAGCTTTCTTT. Translated, it gives CASSDGGNTEAFF.

This chain connects TRBV5-6 to TRBJ1-5; TRBD1 might be the D (6 bases). Per germline, CDR1 SGHDT and CDR2 YYEEEE. V lost 3 bases, J lost 7 bases, and 14 bases lay in between. The CDR3 extends over 14 amino acids. The CDR3 loop is CASSSIRGSQPQHF. For the CDR3, the DNA is TGTGCCAGCAGCTCTATCAGGGGAAGCCAGCCCCAGCATTTT.

The chain links TRBV15 to TRBJ2-1; 9 bases line up with TRBD2. The CDR3 totals 16 residues. The germline gives CDR1 LNHNV, CDR2 YYDKDF (reference sequence). J lost 5 bases, V lost 3 bases, and 8 bases had no gene match. CDR3 DNA sequence: TGTGCCACCAGCAGCTTCCGGACTAGCGTTGACAATGAGCAGTTCTTC. The encoded protein is CATSSFRTSVDNEQFF.

The chain has TRBV28 and TRBJ1-2; tentatively, D is TRBD1 (5 bases). V was pared by 2 bases and J by 4 bases, with 14 bases between. CDR1 and CDR2 from the germline V gene are MDHEN and SYDVKM. CDR3 length equals 15 residues. CDR3 coding DNA: TGTGCCAGCAGTTTAGTTAGCAGGGCAAGCTATGGCTACACCTTC. It yields the protein CASSLVSRASYGYTF.

With respect to this clone: Relative to the germline gene, one junction end is altered; a read error may explain this. The chain carries TRBV7-7 and TRBJ2-7, with D perhaps TRBD2 (6 bases). Germline V gene data show CDR1 as SSHAT and CDR2 as FNYEAQ (reference sequence). The CDR3 runs to 15 residues. The CDR3 sequence: CASSLAMGLIYEQYF. DNA for the CDR3: TGTGCTAGCAGCTTAGCTATGGGACTGATCTACGAGCAGTACTTC.

The chain has TRBV28 and TRBJ2-5, with 7 bases aligning to TRBD2. The end of the DNA fits TRBJ2-7 better, so the J call may be wrong. CDR1 and CDR2 (germline): MDHEN, SYDVKM. CDR3 length: 15 amino acids. The CDR3 bases are TGTGCCAGCAGTTGGGGCGGGAGCAAGGACTACGAGCAGTACTTC. Its protein product is CASSWGGSKDYEQYF.

The gene calls are TRBV28 and TRBJ1-2, with D perhaps TRBD1 (6 bases). V was clipped by 5 bases and J by 4 bases, with 14 bases between them. This CDR3 region has 14 residues. CDR1 and CDR2 (germline): MDHEN, SYDVKM. The CDR3 DNA is TGTGCCAGCAGTCCCGGACAGCTTCTCTATGGCTACACCTTC. Its protein product is CASSPGQLLYGYTF.

The gene calls are TRBV4-1 and TRBJ1-6, with 8 positions matching TRBD1. The germline V gene has CDR1 MGHRA and CDR2 YSYEKL. CDR3 length: 15 amino acids. V dropped 1 base and J dropped 8; count of bases not matched to a gene: 4. CDR3 in DNA: TGCGCCAGCAGCCAAGGAGGGACAGGTTATTCACCCCTCCACTTT. Amino acids: CASSQGGTGYSPLHF.